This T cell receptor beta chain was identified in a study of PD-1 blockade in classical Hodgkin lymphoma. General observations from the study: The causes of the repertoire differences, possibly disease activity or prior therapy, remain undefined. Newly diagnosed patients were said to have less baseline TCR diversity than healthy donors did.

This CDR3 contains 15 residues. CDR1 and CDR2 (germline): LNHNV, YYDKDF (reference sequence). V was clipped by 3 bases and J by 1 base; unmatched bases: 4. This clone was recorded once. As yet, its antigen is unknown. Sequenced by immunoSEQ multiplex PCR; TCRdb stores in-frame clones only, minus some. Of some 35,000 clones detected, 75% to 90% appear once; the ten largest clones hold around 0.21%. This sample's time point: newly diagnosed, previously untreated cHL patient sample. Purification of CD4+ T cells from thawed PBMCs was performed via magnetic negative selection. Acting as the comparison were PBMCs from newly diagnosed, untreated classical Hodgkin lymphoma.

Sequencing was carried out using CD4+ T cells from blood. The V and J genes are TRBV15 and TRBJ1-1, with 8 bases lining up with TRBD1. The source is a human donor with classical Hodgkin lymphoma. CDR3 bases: TGTGCCACCAGCAGTCAGCAGGGGGCGAACACTGAAGCTTTCTTT. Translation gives CATSSQQGANTEAFF.